The clone carrying this T cell receptor (beta chain) was seen many times. Its matching antigen is unknown. TCRdb reanalysed the 5' RACE reads using MiXCR and keeps one entry per CDR3 protein. This table holds about 6,500 distinct CDR3 sequences, more than 10% found once. This specimen belongs to a study of spatial heterogeneity in lung cancer. Study-wide findings and caveats: Expanded intratumoral alpha and beta TCR counts tracked tumor mutation counts.

Time point of the sample: sample taken at primary tumor resection. V was shortened by 1 base and J by 2 bases, with 10 bases between the two germline ends. Germline-derived CDR1 and CDR2 are MDHEN and SYDVKM. The CDR3 has 15 residues. Sequencing was performed on lung tumor tissue, taken at surgery. The clonotype comes from a male donor with early-stage non-small cell lung cancer. The rearrangement joins TRBV28 to TRBJ2-3; possibly TRBD2 for D (5 bases). CDR3 coding DNA: TGTGCCAGCAGTTTATCGCCCCGGGACACAGATACGCAGTATTTT. Protein: CASSLSPRDTDTQYF.